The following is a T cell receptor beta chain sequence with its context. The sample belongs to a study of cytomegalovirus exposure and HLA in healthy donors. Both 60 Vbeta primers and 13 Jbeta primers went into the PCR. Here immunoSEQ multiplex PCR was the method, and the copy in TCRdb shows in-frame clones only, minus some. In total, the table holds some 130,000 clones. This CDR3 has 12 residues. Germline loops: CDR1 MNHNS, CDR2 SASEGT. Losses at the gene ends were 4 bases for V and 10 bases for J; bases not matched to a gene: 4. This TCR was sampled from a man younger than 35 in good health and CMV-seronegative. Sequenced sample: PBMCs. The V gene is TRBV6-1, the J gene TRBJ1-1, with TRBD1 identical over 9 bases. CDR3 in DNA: TGTGCCAGCAGTGGGACAGGGGAACTAGCTTTCTTT. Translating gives CASSGTGELAFF.